This section outlines one T cell receptor beta chain sequence together with its context. Next came a second PCR, run for about 7 to 11 cycles, which used a sample-barcoded 5' primer along with a J-beta primer mix. TCRdb passed the 5' RACE reads through MiXCR, listing each CDR3 protein once. Here the sample spans fewer than 900,000 distinct CDR3 sequences, approximately 43% being singletons. This sample is drawn from a study of blood T cells in healthy people across ages. Sequences were obtained from blood. The TCR was taken from an older woman in good health.

For the CDR3, the DNA is TGTGCCAGCAGCCTCAAGATCGGACAGGGCTACACCTTC. It specifies CASSLKIGQGYTF. V gene TRBV6-5 combines with J gene TRBJ1-2; TRBD1 is a possible D gene (6 bases). V lost 6 bases to trimming and J lost 8 bases, with 16 bases between them. CDR3 length: 13 residues. Germline-derived CDR1 and CDR2 are MNHEY and SVGAGI.